The clone carrying this T cell receptor (beta chain) was counted a single time. The sample comes from a study of blood T cell repertoires in COVID-19. Study summary: COVID-19 samples collected from the United States, Italy and Spain covered acute and convalescent phases.

Sequencing used immunoSEQ multiplex PCR; TCRdb keeps in-frame clones, though not all of them. This sample has 170,000 or so clones, with about 86% found just once. Germline lookup yields CDR1 SGDLS and CDR2 YYNGEE. The CDR3 has 14 amino acids. The ends lost 0 bases at V and 5 bases at J; junction bases unmatched: 4. Sequenced sample: peripheral blood. The rearrangement links TRBV9 to TRBJ2-5; TRBD1 matches 7 bases. This receptor was taken from a man aged 50 or older with active or convalescent COVID-19. The CDR3 DNA reads as TGTGCCAGCAGCGTAGAAGTAGGGGGCGAGACCCAGTACTTC. Its translation: CASSVEVGGETQYF.